Below are 6 T cell receptor beta chains sequenced from a single sample in a study of cytomegalovirus exposure and HLA in healthy donors. Clones were sequenced by immunoSEQ multiplex PCR, and TCRdb holds only the in-frame ones, with some missing. The top ten clones hold approximately 0.7% of a sample with 130,000 to 150,000 clones, approximately 91% of them seen once. What was sequenced was PBMCs. The receptors come from a young man in good health and CMV-seronegative.

V gene TRBV7-9 combines with J gene TRBJ2-7; tentatively, D is TRBD1 (5 bases). Germline V gene lookup returns CDR1 SEHNR and CDR2 FQNEAQ (reference sequence). Trimming cost V 5 bases and J 2 bases, with 16 bases left between them. CDR3 size: 15 residues. The CDR3 bases are TGTGCCAGCAGCGCAGCCCAGGGTTTTACCTACGAGCAGTACGTC. This encodes CASSAAQGFTYEQYV.

The chain joins TRBV7-8 to TRBJ2-7, with D possibly TRBD2 on 7 matching bases. Trimming removed 3 bases at V and 4 bases at J, with 13 bases between. The CDR3 runs 14 residues. The germline CDR1 and CDR2 sequences are SGHVS and FQNEAQ. In DNA form, the CDR3 reads TGTGCCAGCAGCTTTGCGGGGGCCCCTTACGAGCAGTACTTC. It yields the protein CASSFAGAPYEQYF.

The rearrangement links TRBV5-1 to TRBJ2-7; 12 nucleotides agree with TRBD2. This CDR3 region has 17 residues. The J segment lost 2 bases and the V segment lost 5 bases, leaving 11 bases of the junction unmatched. Germline CDR1 and CDR2: SGHRS and YFSETQ. The CDR3 region has the DNA TGCGCCAGCAGGTCTAGCGGGAGGGCCAGTGGTCCCTACGAGCAGTACGTC. It yields the protein CASRSSGRASGPYEQYV.

V gene TRBV29-1 combines with J gene TRBJ2-7; D possibly corresponds to TRBD1 (5 bases). Trimming pared 1 base from V and 3 bases from J, leaving 7 bases between. The V gene's germline CDR1 is SQVTM and CDR2 ANQGSEA. This CDR3 is 12 amino acids long. In DNA, the CDR3 is TGCAGCGTTGAAGGGCAGGGCTACGAGCAGTACTTC. Encoded protein: CSVEGQGYEQYF.

V gene TRBV2 combines with J gene TRBJ2-7; 8 positions agree with TRBD1. This CDR3 is 15 amino acids long. V shed 3 bases, J shed 6 bases, and the junction held 10 bases outside the gene matches. From germline, CDR1 is SNHLY and CDR2 FYNNEI. The CDR3 DNA reads TGTGCCAGCAGTGAGTTCGGACAGGGAATTAGCGAGCAGTACGTC. Its translation is CASSEFGQGISEQYV.

The chain joins TRBV5-1 to TRBJ2-1, with D perhaps TRBD2 (6 bases). This CDR3 spans 16 amino acids. V lost 3 bases and J 4 bases, leaving 17 bases between the germline ends. Germline V gene data show CDR1 as SGHRS and CDR2 as YFSETQ. CDR3 loop: CASSSTNGGVYNEQFF. The DNA for the CDR3 is TGCGCCAGCAGCTCCACTAACGGGGGAGTTTACAATGAGCAGTTCTTC.